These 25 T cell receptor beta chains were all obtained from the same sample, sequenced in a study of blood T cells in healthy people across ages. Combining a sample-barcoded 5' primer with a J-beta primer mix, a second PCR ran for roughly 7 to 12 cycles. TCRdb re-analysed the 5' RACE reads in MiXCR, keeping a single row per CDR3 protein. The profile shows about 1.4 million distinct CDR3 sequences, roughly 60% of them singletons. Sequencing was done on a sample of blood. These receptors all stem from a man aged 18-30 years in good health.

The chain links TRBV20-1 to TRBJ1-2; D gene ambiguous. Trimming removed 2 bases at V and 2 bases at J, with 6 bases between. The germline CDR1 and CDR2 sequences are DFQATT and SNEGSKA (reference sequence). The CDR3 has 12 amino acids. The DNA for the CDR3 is TGCAGTGCTAGAATGGTAAACTATGGCTACACCTTC. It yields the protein CSARMVNYGYTF.

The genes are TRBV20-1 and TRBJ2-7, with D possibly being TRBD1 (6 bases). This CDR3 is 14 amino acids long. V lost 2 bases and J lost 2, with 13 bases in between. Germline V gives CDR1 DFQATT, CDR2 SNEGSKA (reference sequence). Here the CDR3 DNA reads TGCAGTGCTAGATTCCCAGGGGACCCCTACGAGCAGTACTTC. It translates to CSARFPGDPYEQYF.

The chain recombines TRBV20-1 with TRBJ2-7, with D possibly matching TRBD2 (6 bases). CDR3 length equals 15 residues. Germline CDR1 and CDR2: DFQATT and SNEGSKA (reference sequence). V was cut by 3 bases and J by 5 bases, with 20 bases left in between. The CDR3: CSARGPRETAHEQYF. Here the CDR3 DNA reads TGCAGTGCTAGGGGCCCCCGGGAGACGGCCCACGAGCAGTACTTC.

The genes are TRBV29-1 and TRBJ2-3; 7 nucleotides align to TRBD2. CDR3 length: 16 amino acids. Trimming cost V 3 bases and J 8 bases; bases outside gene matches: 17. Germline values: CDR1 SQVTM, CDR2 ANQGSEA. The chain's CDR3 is CSVEPTSALGEVTQYF. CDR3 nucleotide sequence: TGCAGCGTTGAGCCAACTAGCGCCCTGGGGGAAGTTACGCAGTATTTT.

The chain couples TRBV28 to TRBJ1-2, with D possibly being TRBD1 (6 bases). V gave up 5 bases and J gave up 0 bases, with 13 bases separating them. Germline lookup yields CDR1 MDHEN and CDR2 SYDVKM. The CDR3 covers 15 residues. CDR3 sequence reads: CASSPTDSANYGYTF. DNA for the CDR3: TGTGCCAGCAGTCCTACGGACAGCGCTAACTATGGCTACACCTTC.

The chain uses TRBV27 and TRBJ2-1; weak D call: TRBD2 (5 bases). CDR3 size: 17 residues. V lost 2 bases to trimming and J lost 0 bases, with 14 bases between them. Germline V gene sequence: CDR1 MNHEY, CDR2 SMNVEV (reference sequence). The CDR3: CASSLGSGRSSYNEQFF. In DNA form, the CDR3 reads TGTGCCAGCAGTTTAGGAAGCGGCCGTAGCTCCTACAATGAGCAGTTCTTC.

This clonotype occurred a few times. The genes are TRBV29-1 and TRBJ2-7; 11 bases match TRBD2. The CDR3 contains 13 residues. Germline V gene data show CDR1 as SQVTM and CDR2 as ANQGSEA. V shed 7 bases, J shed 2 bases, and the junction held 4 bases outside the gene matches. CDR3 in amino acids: CSALLAGAYEQYF. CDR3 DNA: TGCAGCGCCCTACTAGCGGGAGCCTACGAGCAGTACTTC.

CDR3 DNA: TGTGCCAGCAGCTTAGAGGAGGGACAAATAGAGACCCAGTACTTC. Amino acids: CASSLEEGQIETQYF. The gene calls are TRBV7-2 and TRBJ2-7; the D gene could be TRBD1 or TRBD2 (6 bases each). The end of the DNA fits TRBJ2-5 better, so the J call may be wrong. The CDR3 is 15 amino acids. Germline V gives CDR1 SGHTA, CDR2 FQGNSA.

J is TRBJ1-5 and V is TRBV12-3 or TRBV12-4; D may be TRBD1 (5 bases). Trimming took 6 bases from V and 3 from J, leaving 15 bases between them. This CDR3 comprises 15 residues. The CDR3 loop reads CASSLDDRANQPQHF. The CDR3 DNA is TGTGCCAGCAGCCTAGACGACAGAGCCAATCAGCCCCAGCATTTT.

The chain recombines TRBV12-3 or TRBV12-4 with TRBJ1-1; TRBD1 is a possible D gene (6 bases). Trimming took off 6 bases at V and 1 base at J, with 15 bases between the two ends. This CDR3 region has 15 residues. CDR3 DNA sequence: TGTGCCAGCAGCCGGACAGACGAAGGGAACACTGAAGCTTTCTTT. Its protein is CASSRTDEGNTEAFF.

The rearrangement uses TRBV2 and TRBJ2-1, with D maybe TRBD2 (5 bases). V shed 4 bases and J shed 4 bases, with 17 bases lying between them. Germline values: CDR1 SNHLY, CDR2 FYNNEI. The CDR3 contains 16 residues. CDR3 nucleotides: TGTGCCAGCAGTGTGAACAGAGCAAAGCGGTACAATGAGCAGTTCTTC. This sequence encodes CASSVNRAKRYNEQFF.

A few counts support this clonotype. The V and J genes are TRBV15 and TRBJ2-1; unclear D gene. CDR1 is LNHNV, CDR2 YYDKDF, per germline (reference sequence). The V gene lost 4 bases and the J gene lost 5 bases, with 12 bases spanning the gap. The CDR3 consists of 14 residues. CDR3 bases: TGTGCCACCAGCACCCCGGAAACGAACAATGAGCAGTTCTTC. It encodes CATSTPETNNEQFF.

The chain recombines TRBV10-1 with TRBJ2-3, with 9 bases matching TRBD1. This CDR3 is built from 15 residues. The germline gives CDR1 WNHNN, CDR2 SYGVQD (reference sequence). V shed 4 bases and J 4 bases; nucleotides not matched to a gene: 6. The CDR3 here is CASSAPGQGSDTQYF. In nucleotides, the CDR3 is TGCGCCAGCAGTGCCCCGGGACAGGGCTCAGATACGCAGTATTTT.

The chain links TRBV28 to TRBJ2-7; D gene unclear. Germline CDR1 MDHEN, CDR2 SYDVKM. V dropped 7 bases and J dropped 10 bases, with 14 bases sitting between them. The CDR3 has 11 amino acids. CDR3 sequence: CASKDILVQYF. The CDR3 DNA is TGTGCCAGCAAAGACATCCTAGTTCAGTACTTC.

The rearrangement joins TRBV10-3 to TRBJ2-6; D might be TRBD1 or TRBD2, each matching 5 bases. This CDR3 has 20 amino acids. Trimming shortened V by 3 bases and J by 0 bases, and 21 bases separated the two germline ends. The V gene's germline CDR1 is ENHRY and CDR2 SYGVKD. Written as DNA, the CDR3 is TGTGCCATCAGTGATGGAACCGGGGCCTTTACCCCCTCTGGGGCCAACGTCCTGACTTTC. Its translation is CAISDGTGAFTPSGANVLTF.

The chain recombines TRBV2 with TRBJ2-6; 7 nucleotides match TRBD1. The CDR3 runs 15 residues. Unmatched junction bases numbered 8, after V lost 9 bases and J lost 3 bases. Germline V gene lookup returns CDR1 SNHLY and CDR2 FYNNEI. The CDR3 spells CARTTGAGGANVLTF. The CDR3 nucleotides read TGTGCCAGGACAACAGGGGCTGGTGGGGCCAACGTCCTGACTTTC.

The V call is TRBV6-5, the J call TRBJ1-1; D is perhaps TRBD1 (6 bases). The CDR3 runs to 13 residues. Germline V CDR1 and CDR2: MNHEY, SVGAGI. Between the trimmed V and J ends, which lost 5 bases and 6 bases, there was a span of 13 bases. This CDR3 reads CASSRPTGSEAFF. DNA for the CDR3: TGTGCCAGCAGTCGTCCTACAGGGTCTGAAGCTTTCTTT.

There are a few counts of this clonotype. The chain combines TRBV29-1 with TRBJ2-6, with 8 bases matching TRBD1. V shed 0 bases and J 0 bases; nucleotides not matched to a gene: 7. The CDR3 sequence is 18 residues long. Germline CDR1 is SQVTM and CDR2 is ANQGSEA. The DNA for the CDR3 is TGCAGCGTTGAAGAAAAGGCAGGGGGCTTCTCTGGGGCCAACGTCCTGACTTTC. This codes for CSVEEKAGGFSGANVLTF.

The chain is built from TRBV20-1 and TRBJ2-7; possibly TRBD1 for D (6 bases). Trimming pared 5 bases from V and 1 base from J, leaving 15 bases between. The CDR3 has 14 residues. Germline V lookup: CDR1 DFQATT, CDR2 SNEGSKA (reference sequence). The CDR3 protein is CSAAPGVGSYEQYF. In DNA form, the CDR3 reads TGCAGTGCTGCCCCAGGGGTGGGTTCCTACGAGCAGTACTTC.

CDR3 sequence reads: CASSGSVLNYGYTF. The CDR3 DNA follows: TGTGCCAGCAGCGGGAGCGTACTGAACTATGGCTACACCTTC. This chain joins TRBV7-9 and TRBJ1-2; D remains ambiguous. There are 14 residues in the CDR3. Trimming took off 5 bases at V and 2 bases at J, with 12 bases between the two ends. CDR1 SEHNR and CDR2 FQNEAQ come from the germline V gene (reference sequence).

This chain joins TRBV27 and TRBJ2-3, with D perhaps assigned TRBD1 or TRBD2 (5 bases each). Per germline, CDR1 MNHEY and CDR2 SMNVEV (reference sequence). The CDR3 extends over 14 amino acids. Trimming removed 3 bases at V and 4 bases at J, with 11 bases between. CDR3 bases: TGTGCCAGCAGTTTCGAGGGGTCGGCAGATACGCAGTATTTT. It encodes CASSFEGSADTQYF.

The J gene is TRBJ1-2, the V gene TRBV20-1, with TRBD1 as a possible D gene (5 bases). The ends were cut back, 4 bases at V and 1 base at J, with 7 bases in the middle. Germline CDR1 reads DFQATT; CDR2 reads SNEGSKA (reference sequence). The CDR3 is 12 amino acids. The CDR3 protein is CSATGDNYGYTF. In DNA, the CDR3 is TGCAGTGCTACGGGGGATAACTATGGCTACACCTTC.

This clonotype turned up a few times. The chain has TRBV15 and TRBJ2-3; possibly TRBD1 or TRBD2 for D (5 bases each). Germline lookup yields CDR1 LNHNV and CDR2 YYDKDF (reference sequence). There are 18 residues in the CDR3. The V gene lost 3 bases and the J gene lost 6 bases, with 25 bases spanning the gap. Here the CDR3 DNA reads TGTGCCACCAGCAGCCCTCAGGTGGGACCCCAAGATCTCGATACGCAGTATTTT. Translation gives CATSSPQVGPQDLDTQYF.

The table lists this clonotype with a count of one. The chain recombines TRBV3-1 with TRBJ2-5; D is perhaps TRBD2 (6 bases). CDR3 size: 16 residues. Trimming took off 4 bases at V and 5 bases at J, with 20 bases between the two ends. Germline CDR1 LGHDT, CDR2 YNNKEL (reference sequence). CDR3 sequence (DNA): TGTGCCAGCAGCCCCCCCTCAATTCATAGCGGCGAGACCCAGTACTTC. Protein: CASSPPSIHSGETQYF.

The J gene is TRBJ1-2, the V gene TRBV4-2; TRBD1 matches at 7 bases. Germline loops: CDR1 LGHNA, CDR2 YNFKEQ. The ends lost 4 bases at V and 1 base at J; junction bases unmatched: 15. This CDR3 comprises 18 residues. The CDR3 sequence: CASSPGQAEPLDNYGYTF. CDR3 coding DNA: TGTGCCAGCAGCCCTGGACAGGCGGAACCCCTTGATAACTATGGCTACACCTTC.